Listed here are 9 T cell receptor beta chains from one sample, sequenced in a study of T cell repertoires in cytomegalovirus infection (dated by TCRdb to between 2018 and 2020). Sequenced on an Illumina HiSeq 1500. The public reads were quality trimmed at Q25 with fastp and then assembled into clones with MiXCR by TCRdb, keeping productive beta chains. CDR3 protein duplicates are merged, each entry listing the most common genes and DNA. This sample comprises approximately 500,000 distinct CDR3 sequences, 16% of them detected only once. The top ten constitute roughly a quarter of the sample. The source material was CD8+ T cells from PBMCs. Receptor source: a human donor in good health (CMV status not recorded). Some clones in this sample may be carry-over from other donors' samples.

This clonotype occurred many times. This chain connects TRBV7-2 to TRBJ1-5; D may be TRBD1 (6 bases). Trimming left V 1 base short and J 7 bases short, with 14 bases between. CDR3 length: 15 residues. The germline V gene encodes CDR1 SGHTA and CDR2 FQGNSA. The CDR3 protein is CASSLDPQGGQPQHF. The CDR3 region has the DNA TGTGCCAGCAGCTTAGATCCACAGGGTGGCCAGCCCCAGCATTTT.

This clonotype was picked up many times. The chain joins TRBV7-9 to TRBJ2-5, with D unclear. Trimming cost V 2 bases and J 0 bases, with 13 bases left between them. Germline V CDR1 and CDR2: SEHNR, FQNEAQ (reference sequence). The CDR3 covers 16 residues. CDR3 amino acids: CASSLLEFGYQETQYF. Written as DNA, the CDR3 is TGTGCCAGCAGCTTACTAGAATTCGGTTACCAAGAGACCCAGTACTTC.

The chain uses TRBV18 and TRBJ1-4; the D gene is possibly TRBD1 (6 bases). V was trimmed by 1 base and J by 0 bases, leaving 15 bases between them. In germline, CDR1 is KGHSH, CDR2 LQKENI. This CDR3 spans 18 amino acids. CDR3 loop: CASSPLRGSGATNEKLFF. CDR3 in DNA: TGTGCCAGCTCACCACTAAGAGGATCAGGGGCAACTAATGAAAAACTGTTTTTT.

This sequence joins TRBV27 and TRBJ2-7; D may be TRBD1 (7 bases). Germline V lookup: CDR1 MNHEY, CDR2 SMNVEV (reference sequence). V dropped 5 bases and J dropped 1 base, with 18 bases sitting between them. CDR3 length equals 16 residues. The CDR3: CASSASTGEESYEQYF. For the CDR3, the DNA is TGTGCCAGCAGTGCCAGTACAGGGGAGGAATCCTACGAGCAGTACTTC.

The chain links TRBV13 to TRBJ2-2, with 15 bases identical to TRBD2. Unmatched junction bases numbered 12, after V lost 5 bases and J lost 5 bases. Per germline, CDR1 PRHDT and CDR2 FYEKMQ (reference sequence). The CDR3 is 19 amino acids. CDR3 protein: CASSTPGLAGGMGTGELFF. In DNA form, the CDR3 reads TGTGCCAGCAGCACCCCGGGACTAGCGGGAGGTATGGGAACCGGGGAGCTGTTTTTT.

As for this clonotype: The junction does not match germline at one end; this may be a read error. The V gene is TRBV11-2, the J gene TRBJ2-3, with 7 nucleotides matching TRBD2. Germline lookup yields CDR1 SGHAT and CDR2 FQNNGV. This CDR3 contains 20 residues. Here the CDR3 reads CASSLLLGLAATSRTDTPYF. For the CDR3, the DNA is TGTGCCAGCAGCCTCCTCCTCGGGCTAGCGGCAACCTCTAGAACAGATACGCCGTATTTT.

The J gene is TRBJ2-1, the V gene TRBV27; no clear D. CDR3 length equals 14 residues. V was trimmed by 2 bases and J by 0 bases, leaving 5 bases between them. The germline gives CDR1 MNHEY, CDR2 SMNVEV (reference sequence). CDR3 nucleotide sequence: TGTGCCAGCAGTTTAGACAACTCCTACAATGAGCAGTTCTTC. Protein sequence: CASSLDNSYNEQFF.

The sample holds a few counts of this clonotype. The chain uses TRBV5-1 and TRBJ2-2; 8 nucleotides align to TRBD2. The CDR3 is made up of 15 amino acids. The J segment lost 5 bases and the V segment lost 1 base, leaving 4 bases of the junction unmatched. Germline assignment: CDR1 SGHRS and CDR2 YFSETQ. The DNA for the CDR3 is TGCGCCAGCAGCTTGACTAGCGGAAGTACCGGGGAGCTGTTTTTT. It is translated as CASSLTSGSTGELFF.

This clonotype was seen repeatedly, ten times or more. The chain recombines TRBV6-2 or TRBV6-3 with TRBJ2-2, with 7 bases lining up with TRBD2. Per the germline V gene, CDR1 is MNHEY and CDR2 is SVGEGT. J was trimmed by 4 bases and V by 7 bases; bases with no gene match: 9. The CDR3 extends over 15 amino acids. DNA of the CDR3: TGTGCCAGCATGCCGGGGGGATTGGGCACCGGGGAGCTGTTTTTT. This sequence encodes CASMPGGLGTGELFF.